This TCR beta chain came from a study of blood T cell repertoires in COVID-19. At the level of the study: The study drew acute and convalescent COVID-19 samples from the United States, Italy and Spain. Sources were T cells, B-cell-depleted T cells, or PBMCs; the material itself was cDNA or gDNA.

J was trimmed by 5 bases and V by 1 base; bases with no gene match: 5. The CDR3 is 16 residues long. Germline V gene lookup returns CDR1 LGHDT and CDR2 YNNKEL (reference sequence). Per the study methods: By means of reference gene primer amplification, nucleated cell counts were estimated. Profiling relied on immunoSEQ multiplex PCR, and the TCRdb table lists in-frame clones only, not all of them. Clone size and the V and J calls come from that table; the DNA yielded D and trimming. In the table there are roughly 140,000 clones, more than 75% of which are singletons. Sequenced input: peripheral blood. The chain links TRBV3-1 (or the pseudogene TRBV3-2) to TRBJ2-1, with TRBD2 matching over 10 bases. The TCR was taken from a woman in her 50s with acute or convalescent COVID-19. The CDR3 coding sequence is TGTGCCAGCAGCCAAGGGCTAGCGGGGGTTAACAATGAGCAGTTCTTC. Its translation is CASSQGLAGVNNEQFF.